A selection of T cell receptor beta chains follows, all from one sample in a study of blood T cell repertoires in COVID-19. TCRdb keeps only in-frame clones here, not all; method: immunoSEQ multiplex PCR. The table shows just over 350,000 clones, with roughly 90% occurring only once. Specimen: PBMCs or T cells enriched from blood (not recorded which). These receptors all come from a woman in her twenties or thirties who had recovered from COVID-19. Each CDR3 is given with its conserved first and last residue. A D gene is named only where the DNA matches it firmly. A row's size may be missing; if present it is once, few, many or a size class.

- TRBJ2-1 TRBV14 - CASSPLGSPHNEQFF TGTGCCAGCAGCCCCTTAGGGAGCCCACACAATGAGCAGTTCTTC
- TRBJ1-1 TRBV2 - CASSDRGGGMNTEAFF TGTGCCAGCAGTGACCGGGGAGGGGGGATGAACACTGAAGCTTTCTTT
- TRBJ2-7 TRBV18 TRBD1 CASSPRDRTYEQYF TGTGCCAGCTCGCCCCGGGACAGGACCTACGAGCAGTACTTC
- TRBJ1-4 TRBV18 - CASSPTGIDEKLFF TGTGCCAGCTCACCAACAGGGATAGATGAAAAACTGTTTTTT
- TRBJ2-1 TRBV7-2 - CASSLERSSYNEQFF TGTGCCAGCAGCTTGGAGCGGAGCTCCTACAATGAGCAGTTCTTC
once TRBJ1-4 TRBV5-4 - CASTRDKNEKLFF TGTGCCAGCACCCGGGACAAAAATGAAAAACTGTTTTTT
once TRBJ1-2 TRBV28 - CASSSIADNYGYTF TGTGCCAGCAGTTCCATAGCGGATAACTATGGCTACACCTTC
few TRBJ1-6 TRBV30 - CAWQLERGHVAGLHF TGTGCCTGGCAGCTCGAAAGGGGACATGTCGCCGGCCTCCACTTT
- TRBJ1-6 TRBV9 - CASSENPGFSPLHF TGTGCCAGCAGCGAGAACCCAGGGTTTTCACCCCTCCACTTT
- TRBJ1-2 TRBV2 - CASSGTDYGYTF TGTGCCAGCAGTGGGACAGACTATGGCTACACCTTC
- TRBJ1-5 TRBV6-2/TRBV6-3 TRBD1 CASSRGTGDQPQHF TGTGCCAGCAGTCGGGGGACAGGGGATCAGCCCCAGCATTTT
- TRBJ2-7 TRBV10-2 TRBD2 CASSESNGGIYEQYF TGCGCCAGCAGTGAGTCGAACGGGGGGATATACGAGCAGTACTTC
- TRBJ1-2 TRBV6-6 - CASSDGQSPYGYTF TGTGCCAGCAGTGACGGACAGAGTCCATATGGCTACACCTTC
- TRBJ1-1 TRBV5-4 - CASSLDQGAEAFF TGTGCCAGCAGCTTGGATCAGGGCGCTGAAGCTTTCTTT
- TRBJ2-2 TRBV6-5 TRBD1 CANQQGPGELFF TGTGCCAACCAACAGGGGCCGGGGGAGCTGTTTTTT
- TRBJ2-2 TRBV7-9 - CASSLEAGRGGELFF TGTGCCAGCAGCTTAGAGGCAGGGCGAGGCGGGGAGCTGTTTTTT
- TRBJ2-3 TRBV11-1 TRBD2 CASSLGLAASTDTQYF TGTGCCAGCAGCCTCGGACTAGCGGCTAGCACAGATACGCAGTATTTT
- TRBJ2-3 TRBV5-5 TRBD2 CASSLTRTSGVYTDTQYF TGTGCCAGCAGCTTGACTCGGACTAGCGGAGTGTACACAGATACGCAGTATTTT
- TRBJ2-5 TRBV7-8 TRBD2 CASSLGPSGGQETQYF TGTGCCAGCAGCTTAGGTCCTAGCGGGGGCCAAGAGACCCAGTACTTC
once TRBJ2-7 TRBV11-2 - CASSLALFYEQYF TGTGCCAGCAGCTTAGCGTTGTTCTACGAGCAGTACTTC
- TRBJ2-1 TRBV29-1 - CSVEGLPSYNEQFF TGCAGCGTTGAGGGACTCCCCTCCTACAATGAGCAGTTCTTC
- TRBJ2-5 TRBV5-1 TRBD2 CASSLGLRAGEETQYF TGCGCCAGCAGCTTGGGACTGAGAGCGGGAGAAGAGACCCAGTACTTC
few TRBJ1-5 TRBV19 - CASLNRNSNQPQHF TGTGCCAGTCTCAACAGGAATAGCAATCAGCCCCAGCATTTT
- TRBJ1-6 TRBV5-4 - CASSLKRDSSPLHF TGTGCCAGCAGCTTGAAGAGGGATAGCTCACCCCTCCACTTT
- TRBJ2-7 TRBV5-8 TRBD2 CASSSGGTYEQYF TGTGCCAGCAGCTCGGGGGGGACCTACGAGCAGTACTTC
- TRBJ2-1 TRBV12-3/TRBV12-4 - CASSVRYYEQFF TGTGCCAGCAGTGTACGCTATTATGAGCAGTTCTTC
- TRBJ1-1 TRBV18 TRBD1 CASSSDRVGEAFF TGTGCCAGCTCATCGGACAGGGTGGGTGAAGCTTTCTTT
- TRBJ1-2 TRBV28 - CASSLGDREIGYTF TGTGCCAGCAGTTTAGGCGATCGGGAAATTGGCTACACCTTC
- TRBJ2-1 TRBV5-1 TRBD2 CASRAGGGYNEQFF TGCGCCAGCAGGGCGGGAGGGGGCTACAATGAGCAGTTCTTC
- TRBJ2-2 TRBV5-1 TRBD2 CASSPGLAGNTGELFF TGCGCCAGCAGCCCTGGACTAGCGGGGAACACCGGGGAGCTGTTTTTT
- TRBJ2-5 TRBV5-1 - CASSLGLAGQETQYF TGCGCCAGCAGCTTGGGGCTAGCAGGACAAGAGACCCAGTACTTC
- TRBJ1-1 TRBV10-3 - CAISEQESTEAFF TGTGCCATCAGTGAACAGGAGTCCACTGAAGCTTTCTTT
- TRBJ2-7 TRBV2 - CASESLYSYEQYF TGTGCCAGCGAGAGTCTTTACTCCTACGAGCAGTACTTC
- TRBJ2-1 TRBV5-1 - CASSLEGQTYNEQFF TGCGCCAGCAGCTTGGAAGGACAGACCTACAATGAGCAGTTCTTC
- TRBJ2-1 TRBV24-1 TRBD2 CATSDDGLAGKEFF TGTGCCACCAGTGACGACGGACTAGCGGGAAAGGAATTCTTC
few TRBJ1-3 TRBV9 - CASSSDLSGNTIYF TGTGCCAGCAGCTCAGACTTAAGCGGAAACACCATATATTTT
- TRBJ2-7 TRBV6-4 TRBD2 CASSPGLGSYEQYF TGTGCCAGCAGCCCGGGACTAGGAAGCTACGAGCAGTACTTC
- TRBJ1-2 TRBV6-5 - CASSYRRTATGGYTF TGTGCCAGCAGTTACCGCAGGACAGCGACGGGCGGCTACACCTTC
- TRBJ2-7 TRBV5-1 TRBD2 CASSLDPSGRVYEQYF TGCGCCAGCAGCTTGGACCCTAGCGGGAGGGTTTACGAGCAGTACTTC
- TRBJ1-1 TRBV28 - CASSSYTEAFF TGTGCCAGCAGTTCCTACACTGAAGCTTTCTTT
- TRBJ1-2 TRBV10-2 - CASSESLYQGTLSGYTF TGCGCCAGCAGTGAGTCGTTGTATCAGGGAACGCTGAGTGGCTACACCTTC
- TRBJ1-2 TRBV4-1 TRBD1 CASSQDRSKDGYTF TGCGCCAGCAGCCAGGACAGGTCCAAGGATGGCTACACCTTC
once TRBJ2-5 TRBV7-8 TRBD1 CASSHRDRATQETQYF TGTGCCAGCAGCCACCGGGACAGGGCGACCCAAGAGACCCAGTACTTC
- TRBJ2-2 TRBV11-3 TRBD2 CASSPYGVAGGSNTGELFF TGTGCCAGCAGCCCCTATGGGGTAGCGGGGGGATCGAACACCGGGGAGCTGTTTTTT
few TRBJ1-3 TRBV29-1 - CSVEAGSGNTIYF TGCAGCGTTGAGGCAGGGTCTGGAAACACCATATATTTT
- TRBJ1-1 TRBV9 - CASSVSSMNTEAFF TGTGCCAGCAGCGTAAGTAGTATGAACACTGAAGCTTTCTTT
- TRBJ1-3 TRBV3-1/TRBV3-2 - CASSQEAQEVYF TGTGCCAGCAGCCAAGAGGCCCAGGAGGTATATTTT
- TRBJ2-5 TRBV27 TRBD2 CASSPRRTSGRSETQYF TGTGCCAGCAGTCCCCGACGGACTAGCGGGAGATCAGAGACCCAGTACTTC
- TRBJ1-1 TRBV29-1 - CSVARGTEAFF TGCAGCGTGGCAAGGGGAACTGAAGCTTTCTTT
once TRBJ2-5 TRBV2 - CASRGDQETQYF TGTGCCAGCCGGGGTGATCAAGAGACCCAGTACTTC
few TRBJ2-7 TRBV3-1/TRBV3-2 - CASRRDTSYEQYF TGTGCCAGCAGGCGAGACACGTCCTACGAGCAGTACTTC
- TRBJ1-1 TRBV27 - CASNPGLANTEAFF TGTGCCAGCAACCCGGGACTGGCGAACACTGAAGCTTTCTTT
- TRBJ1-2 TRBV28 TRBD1 CASSLTGTGGGHSYGYTF TGTGCCAGCAGTTTAACCGGGACAGGGGGCGGCCACTCCTATGGCTACACCTTC
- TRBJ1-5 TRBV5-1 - CASSLGQVSNQPQHF TGCGCCAGCAGCTTGGGGCAGGTCTCCAATCAGCCCCAGCATTTT
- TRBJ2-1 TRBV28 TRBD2 CASSSFRLAEQFF TGTGCCAGCAGTTCGTTCAGACTAGCGGAGCAGTTCTTC
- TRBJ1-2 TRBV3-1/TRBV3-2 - CASSQVTMPVYGYTF TGTGCCAGCAGCCAAGTCACCATGCCGGTCTATGGCTACACCTTC
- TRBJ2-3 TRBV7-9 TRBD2 CASSPASGGATDTQYF TGTGCCAGCAGCCCCGCTAGCGGGGGGGCCACAGATACGCAGTATTTT
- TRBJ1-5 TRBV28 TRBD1 CASSSGQGAQLWNQPQHF TGTGCCAGCAGTTCGGGACAGGGGGCCCAACTCTGGAATCAGCCCCAGCATTTT
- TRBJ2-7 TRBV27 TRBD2 CASSVLGGRGNEQYF TGTGCCAGCAGTGTTCTAGGCGGGAGGGGCAACGAGCAGTACTTC
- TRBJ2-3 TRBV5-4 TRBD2 CASSLYRGGITDTQYF TGTGCCAGCAGCTTGTATCGGGGGGGCATCACAGATACGCAGTATTTT